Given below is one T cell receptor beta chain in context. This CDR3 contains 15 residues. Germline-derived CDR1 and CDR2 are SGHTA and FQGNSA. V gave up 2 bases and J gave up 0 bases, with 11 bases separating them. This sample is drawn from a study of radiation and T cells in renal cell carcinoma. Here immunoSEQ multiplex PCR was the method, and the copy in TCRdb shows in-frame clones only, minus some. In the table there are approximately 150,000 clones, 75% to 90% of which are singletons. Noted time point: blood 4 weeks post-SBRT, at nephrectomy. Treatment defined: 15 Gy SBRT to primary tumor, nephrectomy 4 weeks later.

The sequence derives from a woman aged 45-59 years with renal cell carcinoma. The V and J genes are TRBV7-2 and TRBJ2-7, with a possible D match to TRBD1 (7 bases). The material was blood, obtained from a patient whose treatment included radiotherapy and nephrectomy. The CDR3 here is CASSLTGDSSYEQYF. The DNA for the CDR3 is TGTGCCAGCAGCTTAACGGGGGACAGCTCCTACGAGCAGTACTTC.